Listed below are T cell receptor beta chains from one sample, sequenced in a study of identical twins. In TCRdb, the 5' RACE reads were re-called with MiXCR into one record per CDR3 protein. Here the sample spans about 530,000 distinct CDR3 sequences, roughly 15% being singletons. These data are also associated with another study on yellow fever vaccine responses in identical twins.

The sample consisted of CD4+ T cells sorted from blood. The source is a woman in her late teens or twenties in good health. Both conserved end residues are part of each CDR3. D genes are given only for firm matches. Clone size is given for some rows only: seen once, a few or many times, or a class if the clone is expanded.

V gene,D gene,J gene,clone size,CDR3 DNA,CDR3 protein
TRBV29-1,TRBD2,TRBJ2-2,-,TGCAGCGTTAAAACGACTAGCGGGAGAAGCGGGGAGCTGTTTTTT,CSVKTTSGRSGELFF
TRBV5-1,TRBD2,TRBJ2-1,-,TGCGCCAGCAGCTTGGCCGTTCTAGCGGGGAGCTCCTACAATGAGCAGTTCTTC,CASSLAVLAGSSYNEQFF
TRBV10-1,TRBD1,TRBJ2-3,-,TGCGCCAGCACTGAGGACAGGACGAGCACAGATACGCAGTATTTT,CASTEDRTSTDTQYF
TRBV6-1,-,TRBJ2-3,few,TGTGCCAGCAGTGAACTGAGAGGGGGAGCCAGGGTGGATACGCAGTATTTT,CASSELRGGARVDTQYF
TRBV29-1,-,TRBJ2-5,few,TGCAGCGTTACGACCAGCCAAGAGACCCAGTACTTC,CSVTTSQETQYF
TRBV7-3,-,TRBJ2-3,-,TGTGCCAGCAGCGGGGACGGATTCACAGATACGCAGTATTTT,CASSGDGFTDTQYF
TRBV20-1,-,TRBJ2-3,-,TGCAGTGCCCCGGCCGGCGGCGTTTCAGATACGCAGTATTTT,CSAPAGGVSDTQYF
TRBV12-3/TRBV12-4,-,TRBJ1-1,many,TGTGCCAGCAGTCCGGGGCGGCTGAACACTGAAGCTTTCTTT,CASSPGRLNTEAFF
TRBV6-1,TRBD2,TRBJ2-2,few,TGTGCCAGCAGTACCCTAGGGACTAGCGGAAACACCGGGGAGCTGTTTTTT,CASSTLGTSGNTGELFF
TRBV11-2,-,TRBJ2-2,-,TGTGCCAGCAGCTTATACGCCGGGGAGCTGTTTTTT,CASSLYAGELFF
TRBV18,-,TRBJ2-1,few,TGTGCCAGCTCACCATACGAGGGAACCTACAATGAGCAGTTCTTC,CASSPYEGTYNEQFF
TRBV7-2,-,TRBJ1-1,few,TGTGCCAGCAGCTTTTATCCAGGGTCGGTCACTGAAGCTTTCTTT,CASSFYPGSVTEAFF
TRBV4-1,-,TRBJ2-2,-,TGCGCCAGCAGCCAAGATGGCGCCCCGAACACCGGGGAGCTGTTTTTT,CASSQDGAPNTGELFF
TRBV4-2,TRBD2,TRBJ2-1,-,TGTGCCAGCAGCCAAGATCGACTAGCGGTCTCCTACAATGAGCAGTTCTTC,CASSQDRLAVSYNEQFF
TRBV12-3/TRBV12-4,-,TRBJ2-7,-,TGTGCCAGCAGTCCTACAACGGGACACCCCTCCTACGAGCAGTACTTC,CASSPTTGHPSYEQYF
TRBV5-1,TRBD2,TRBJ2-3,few,TGCGCCAGCAGCCCAGGGACTAGCAGGTCACCAGATACGCAGTATTTT,CASSPGTSRSPDTQYF
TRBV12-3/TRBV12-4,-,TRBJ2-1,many,TGTGCCAGCAGTTTCAGGACAGCCTACAATGAGCAGTTCTTC,CASSFRTAYNEQFF
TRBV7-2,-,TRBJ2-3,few,TGTGCCAGCACCAAGCGAACGGGAGGCACAGATACGCAGTATTTT,CASTKRTGGTDTQYF
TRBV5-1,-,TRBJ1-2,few,TGCGCCAGCAGACTACAGGACTATGGCTACACCTTC,CASRLQDYGYTF
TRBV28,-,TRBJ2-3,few,TGTGCCAGCACCTTGGAACCTACTAGCACAGATACGCAGTATTTT,CASTLEPTSTDTQYF
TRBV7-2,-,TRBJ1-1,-,TGTGCCAGCAGCTTAGCTTCCTTTGAAGCTTTCTTT,CASSLASFEAFF
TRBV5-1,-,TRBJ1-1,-,TGCGCCAGCAGCTTGGCGGGGAGGTCTGAAGCTTTCTTT,CASSLAGRSEAFF
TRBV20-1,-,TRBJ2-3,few,TGCAGTGCCCCCCACCGGACGCAGTATTTT,CSAPHRTQYF
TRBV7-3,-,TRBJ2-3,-,TGTGCCAGCAGCACCGACGGGAGCAACACAGATACGCAGTATTTT,CASSTDGSNTDTQYF
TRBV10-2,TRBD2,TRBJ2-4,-,TGCGCCAGCAACCCGGGACTAGCGGGAGGGCCAGCCAAAAACATTCAGTACTTC,CASNPGLAGGPAKNIQYF
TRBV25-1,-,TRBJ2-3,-,TGTGCCAGCAGTGAATGGGTGGGGGGCACTAGCACAGATACGCAGTATTTT,CASSEWVGGTSTDTQYF
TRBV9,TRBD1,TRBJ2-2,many,TGTGCCAGCTCCTCAGGGGGCACGAACACCGGGGAGCTGTTTTTT,CASSSGGTNTGELFF
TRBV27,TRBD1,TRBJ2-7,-,TGTGCCAGCAGTTTATCGGTGGGACAGGAAACCTACGAGCAGTACTTC,CASSLSVGQETYEQYF
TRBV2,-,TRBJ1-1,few,TGTGCCAGCAGTGAAAGGGTTGTGAACACTGAAGCTTTCTTT,CASSERVVNTEAFF
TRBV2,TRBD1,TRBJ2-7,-,TGTGCCAGCAACGGACAGGGATTCAACGAGCAGTACTTC,CASNGQGFNEQYF
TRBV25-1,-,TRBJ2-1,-,TGTGCCAGCAGTGGACGTCCACAGGCTGAAGAGAACAATGAGCAGTTCTTC,CASSGRPQAEENNEQFF
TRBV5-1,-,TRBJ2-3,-,TGCGCCAGCAGCAAAATCCGGGACACAACAAAATCTAGCACAGATACGCAGTATTTT,CASSKIRDTTKSSTDTQYF
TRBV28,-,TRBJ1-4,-,TGTGCCAGCAACCCCCGGGGCCTTGCTTCGGGTGAAAAACTGTTTTTT,CASNPRGLASGEKLFF
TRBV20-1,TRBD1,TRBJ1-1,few,TGCAGTGCTAGCGACAGGGGCAACACTGAAGCTTTCTTT,CSASDRGNTEAFF
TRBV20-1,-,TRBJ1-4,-,TGCAGTGCTCCCCGGGAAGGGAAACTGTTTTTT,CSAPREGKLFF
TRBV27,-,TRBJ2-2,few,TGTGCCAGCAGTTTATCGAAGTCAGACTATGAGAACACCGGGGAGCTGTTTTTT,CASSLSKSDYENTGELFF
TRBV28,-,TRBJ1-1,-,TGTGCCAGCAGTCGGTCGGGGGCGAGATTGGCTTTCTTT,CASSRSGARLAFF
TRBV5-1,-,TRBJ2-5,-,TGCGCCAGCACCCCCCCTGGGGGAGAAGAGACCCAGTACTTC,CASTPPGGEETQYF
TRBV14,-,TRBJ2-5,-,TGTGCCAGCAGCCAAGAGGGACTTCGGCAAGAGACCCAGTACTTC,CASSQEGLRQETQYF
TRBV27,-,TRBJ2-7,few,TGTGCCAGCTGGCCCCAGAATTCGAGGTACGAGCAGTACTTC,CASWPQNSRYEQYF
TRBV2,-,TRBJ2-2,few,TGTGCCAGCGCAGGGAAATTTGGGGACTTAATCACCGGGGAGCTGTTTTTT,CASAGKFGDLITGELFF
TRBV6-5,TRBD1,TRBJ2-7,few,TGTGCCAGCAGTTACTCGACGGGACAGGGGCGGGAGCAGTACTTC,CASSYSTGQGREQYF
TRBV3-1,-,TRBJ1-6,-,TGTGCCAGCAGCCAGGAGGGGGGCTATAATTCACCCCTCCACTTT,CASSQEGGYNSPLHF
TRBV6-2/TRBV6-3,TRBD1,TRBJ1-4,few,TGTGCCAGCAGGCTTGGGACAGTGGGTGAAAAACTGTTTTTT,CASRLGTVGEKLFF
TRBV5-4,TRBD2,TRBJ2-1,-,TGTGCCAGCAGCTTGTCGAGCGGGATGGTTAATGAGCAGTTCTTC,CASSLSSGMVNEQFF
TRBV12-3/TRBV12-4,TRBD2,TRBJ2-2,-,TGTGCCAGCAGCCCGATCGGACTAGCGGGAGGGGCCGGGGAGCTGTTTTTT,CASSPIGLAGGAGELFF
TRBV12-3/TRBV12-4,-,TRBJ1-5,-,TGTGCCAGCACAGGGTTTGGGTCGGCTAATCAGCCCCAGCATTTT,CASTGFGSANQPQHF
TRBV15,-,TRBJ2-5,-,TGTGCCACCAGCAGAGGCGGACAGCAAGAGACCCAGTACTTC,CATSRGGQQETQYF
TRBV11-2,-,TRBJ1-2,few,TGTGCCAGCAGCTTAGGAGGAGGCGGCTATGGCTACACCTTC,CASSLGGGGYGYTF
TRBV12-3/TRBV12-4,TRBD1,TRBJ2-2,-,TGTGCCAGCAGTTTTTACAGGGGAAGGACGAACACCGGGGAGCTGTTTTTT,CASSFYRGRTNTGELFF
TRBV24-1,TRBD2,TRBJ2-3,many,TGTGCCACCAGTGATCCCACTCCCGGGACTAGCGGGAGCCCCCCAGATACGCAGTATTTT,CATSDPTPGTSGSPPDTQYF
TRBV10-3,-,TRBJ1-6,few,TGTGCCATCAGGGGCGATCAGGGTAGTAATTCACCCCTCCACTTT,CAIRGDQGSNSPLHF
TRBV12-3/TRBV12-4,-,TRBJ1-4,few,TGTGCCAGCAGTTCGGGGGGGGCCGGTGAAAAACTGTTTTTT,CASSSGGAGEKLFF
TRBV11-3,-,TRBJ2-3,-,TGTGCCAGCAGCCCCCAGGTGACGCAGTATTTT,CASSPQVTQYF
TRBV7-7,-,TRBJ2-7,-,TGTGCCAGCAGCTTAGTAGAGGGGGGGGCTTCCTACGAGCAGTACTTC,CASSLVEGGASYEQYF
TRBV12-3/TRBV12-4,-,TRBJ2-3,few,TGTGCCAGCAGTTTTTTCGGGTTGCTTCAAACCACAGATACGCAGTATTTT,CASSFFGLLQTTDTQYF
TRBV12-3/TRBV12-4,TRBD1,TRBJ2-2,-,TGTGCCAGCAGTTTATACTGGGACAGGGCCACCGGGGAGCTGTTTTTT,CASSLYWDRATGELFF
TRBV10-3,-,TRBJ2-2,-,TGTGCCATCAGCTTACAGGGACCGAACACCGGGGAGCTGTTTTTT,CAISLQGPNTGELFF
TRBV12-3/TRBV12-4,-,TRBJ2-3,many,TGTGCCAGCATGCGTATCTCCTTGGTCTCCACAGATACGCAGTATTTT,CASMRISLVSTDTQYF
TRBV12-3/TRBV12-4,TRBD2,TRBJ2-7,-,TGTGCCAGCAGTTTTGGTGCGACTAGCGGGTACGAGCAGTACTTC,CASSFGATSGYEQYF